This record concerns one T cell receptor beta chain sequence. Its target is not known. This specimen comes from a study of cytomegalovirus exposure and HLA in healthy donors. General study points: Later analysis identified a missense DCLRE1C variant that was linked to TCR beta V- and J-gene trimming. Later, an analysis found that common viral pathogens appeared to be linked with several of the most significant clusters. An observed cluster of highly shared sequence variants was recorded as a likely sequencing artifact.

Looked up from germline, CDR1 is SGHTA and CDR2 is FQGNSA. The CDR3 consists of 17 residues. Trimming left V 1 base short and J 5 bases short, with 20 bases between. 13 Jbeta primers and 60 Vbeta primers were used for the PCR. Measured with immunoSEQ multiplex PCR; TCRdb has only the in-frame clones, and not every one. The sample has roughly 170,000 clones; around 80% are singletons. The gene calls are TRBV7-2 and TRBJ2-5; a possible D gene is TRBD1 (6 bases). The TCR comes from a female donor in good health and CMV-seronegative. Sequencing was performed on PBMCs. The CDR3 region is CASSLGDRLWGQETQYF. In DNA, the CDR3 is TGTGCCAGCAGCTTAGGTGACAGACTCTGGGGGCAGGAGACCCAGTACTTC.